The sequence of this T cell receptor (beta chain) was determined in a study of cytomegalovirus exposure and HLA in healthy donors. The PCR employed 60 Vbeta primers together with 13 Jbeta primers. Some clones are missing from TCRdb's copy, which holds only in-frame ones; the method was immunoSEQ multiplex PCR. The data contain roughly 170,000 clones, 75% to 90% of them singletons. In the case of this clone: Antigen unknown.

Study-level points and caveats: Most subjects had HLA-A and HLA-B alleles reportedly predicted accurately by TCR beta sequences.

The CDR3 runs 14 residues. Trimming took 2 bases from V and 0 from J, leaving 8 bases between them. From germline, CDR1 is SGHNT and CDR2 YYREEE (reference sequence). The sample comprised PBMCs. The chain recombines TRBV5-4 with TRBJ1-2; a weak D match, TRBD1 (5 bases). The source of this sequence is a man aged 25-45 years in good health and CMV-seropositive. CDR3 loop: CASSFGGSNYGYTF. The CDR3 DNA follows: TGTGCCAGCAGCTTTGGGGGGTCTAACTATGGCTACACCTTC.